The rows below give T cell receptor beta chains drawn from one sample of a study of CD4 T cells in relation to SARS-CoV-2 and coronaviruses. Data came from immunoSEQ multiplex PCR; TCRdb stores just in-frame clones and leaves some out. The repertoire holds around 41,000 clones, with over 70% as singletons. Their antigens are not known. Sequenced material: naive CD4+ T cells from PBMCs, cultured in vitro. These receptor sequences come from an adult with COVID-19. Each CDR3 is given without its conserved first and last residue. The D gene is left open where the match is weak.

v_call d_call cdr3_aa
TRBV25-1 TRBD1 ASSDPRGGDTEAF
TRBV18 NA ASSPLVGTGPRDTEAF
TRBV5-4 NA ASSLVDSRDTQY
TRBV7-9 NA ASSLGAWSSYEQY
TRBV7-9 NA ASSGDSGETQY
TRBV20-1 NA SARVWASL
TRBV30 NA AWSGNYEQY
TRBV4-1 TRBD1 ASSQGGLGQAVNTEAF
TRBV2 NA ASSQISNQPQH
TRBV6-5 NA ASRFGISSSYEQY
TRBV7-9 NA ASSLVRGTAGKTQY
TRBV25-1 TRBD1 ASSEWDREMSPLH
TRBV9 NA ASSATGGPKNLGVETQY
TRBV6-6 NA ASSYSPGTYYGYT
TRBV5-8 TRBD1 ASSLGDSQETQY
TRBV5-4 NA ASSPRAGINEQY
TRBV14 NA ASSPGVHYGYT
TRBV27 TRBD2 ASNSRLADSYEQY
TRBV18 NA ASSPLAPSSGANVLT
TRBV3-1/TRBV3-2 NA ASSQAASAHNEQF
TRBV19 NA ASSIAFTPATNEKLF
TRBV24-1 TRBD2 ATSDAAVIAGDEQF
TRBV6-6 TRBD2 ASSKSREPAYNEQF
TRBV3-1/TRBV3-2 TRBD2 ASSQGGTSSYEQF
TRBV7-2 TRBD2 ASSPGGGNTGELF
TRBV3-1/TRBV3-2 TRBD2 ASSQDGASGRVF
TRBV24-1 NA ATSDSRLTVDNEQF
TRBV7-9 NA ASSLGSGGQETQY
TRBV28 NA ASEEAGPNRGVINSPLH
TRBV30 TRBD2 AWSVLAGSLSSYNEQF
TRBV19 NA ASSIASQPDTQY
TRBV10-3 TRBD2 ATSGRDTDTQY
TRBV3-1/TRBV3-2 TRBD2 ASSQRLAAWDTQY
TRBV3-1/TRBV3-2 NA ASSQDVRTYEQY
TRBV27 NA ASSLSNEQF
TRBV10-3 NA AISPNGQRYEQY
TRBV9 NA ASSVDSTGLGDQETQY
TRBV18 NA ASSPRTNEQF
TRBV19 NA ASSIDQTGTPLANYGYT
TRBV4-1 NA ASSSRREQVNEKLF
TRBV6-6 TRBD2 ASSYLTFAGENIQY
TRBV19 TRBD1 ASSITGTESGNTIY
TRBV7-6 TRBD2 ASSLDPSGRRADTQY
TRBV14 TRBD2 ASSQEPGLAGIEQF
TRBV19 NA ASSTNQGGEAKNIQY
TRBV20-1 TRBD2 SASQAGGSGANVLT
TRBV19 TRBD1 ASSTGQGGNEKLF
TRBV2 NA ASRGGGRNTEAF